Reported below is one T cell receptor (beta chain). The V gene lost 5 bases and the J gene lost 2 bases, with 12 bases spanning the gap. This CDR3 is 15 amino acids long. Per germline, CDR1 SGHVS and CDR2 FNYEAQ. Method: immunoSEQ multiplex PCR; TCRdb's copy keeps in-frame clones and lacks some. The table includes over 85,000 clones, 87% detected once. This entry comes from a study of blood T cell repertoires in COVID-19. Study context: Researchers got acute and convalescent COVID-19 samples from the United States, Italy and Spain. T cells, B-cell-depleted T cells, or PBMCs provided the cDNA or gDNA that served as material.

This clonotype was sampled from a human donor with acute or convalescent COVID-19. The donor label of this sample is uncertain. The V gene is TRBV7-6, the J gene TRBJ2-2; possibly TRBD1 for D (6 bases). Source material: peripheral blood. The CDR3 spells CASSVGTLNTGELFF. The CDR3 nucleotides read TGTGCCAGCAGCGTGGGGACACTCAACACCGGGGAGCTGTTTTTT.